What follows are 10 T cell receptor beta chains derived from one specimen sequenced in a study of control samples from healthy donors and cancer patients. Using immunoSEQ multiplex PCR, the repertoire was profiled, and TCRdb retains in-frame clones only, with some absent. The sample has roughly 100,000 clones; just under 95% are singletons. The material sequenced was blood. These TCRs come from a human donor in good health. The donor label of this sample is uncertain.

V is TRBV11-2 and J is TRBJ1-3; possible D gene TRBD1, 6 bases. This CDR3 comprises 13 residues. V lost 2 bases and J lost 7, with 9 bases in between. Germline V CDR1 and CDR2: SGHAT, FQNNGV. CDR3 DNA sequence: TGTGCCAGCAGCTTATCAGGGGTTAACACCATATATTTT. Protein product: CASSLSGVNTIYF.

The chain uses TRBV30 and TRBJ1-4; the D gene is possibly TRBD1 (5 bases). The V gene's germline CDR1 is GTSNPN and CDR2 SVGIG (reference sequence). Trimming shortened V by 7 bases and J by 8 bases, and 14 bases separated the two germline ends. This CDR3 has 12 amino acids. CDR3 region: CASKGTGEKLFF. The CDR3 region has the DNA TGTGCCTCAAAAGGGACGGGGGAAAAACTGTTTTTT. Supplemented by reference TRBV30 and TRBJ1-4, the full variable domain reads SQTIHQWPATLVQPVGSPLSLECTVEGTSNPNLYWYRQAAGRGLQLLFYSVGIGQISSEVPQNLSASRPQDRQFILSSKKLLLSDSGFYLCASKGTGEKLFFGSGTQLSVL.

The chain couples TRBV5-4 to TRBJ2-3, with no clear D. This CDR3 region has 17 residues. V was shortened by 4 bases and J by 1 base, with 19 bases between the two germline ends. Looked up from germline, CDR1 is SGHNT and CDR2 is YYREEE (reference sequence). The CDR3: CASSPNRTASGTDTQYF. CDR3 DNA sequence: TGTGCCAGCAGCCCGAACCGGACGGCGTCTGGCACAGATACGCAGTATTTT.

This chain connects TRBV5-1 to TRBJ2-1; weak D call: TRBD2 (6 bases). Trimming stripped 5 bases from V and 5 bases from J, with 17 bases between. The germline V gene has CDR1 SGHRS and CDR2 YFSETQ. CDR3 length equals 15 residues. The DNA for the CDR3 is TGCGCCAGCAGTAATCCGGGACTCCAGCACAATGAGCAGTTCTTC. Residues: CASSNPGLQHNEQFF.

This CDR3 reads CATSDFRSGLAGYNEQFF. CDR3 bases: TGTGCCACCAGTGATTTTAGATCCGGACTAGCGGGGTACAATGAGCAGTTCTTC. The chain is built from TRBV24-1 and TRBJ2-1, with 12 bases that match TRBD2. Per germline, CDR1 KGHDR and CDR2 SFDVKD. This CDR3 comprises 18 residues. V lost 1 base, J lost 4 bases, and 7 bases stayed unmatched.

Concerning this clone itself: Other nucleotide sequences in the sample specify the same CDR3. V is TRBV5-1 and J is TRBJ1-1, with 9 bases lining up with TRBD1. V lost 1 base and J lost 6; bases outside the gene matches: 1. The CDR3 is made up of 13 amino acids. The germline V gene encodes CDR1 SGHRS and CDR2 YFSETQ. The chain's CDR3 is CASSLRTGAEAFF. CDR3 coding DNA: TGCGCCAGCAGCTTGAGGACAGGGGCTGAAGCTTTCTTT.

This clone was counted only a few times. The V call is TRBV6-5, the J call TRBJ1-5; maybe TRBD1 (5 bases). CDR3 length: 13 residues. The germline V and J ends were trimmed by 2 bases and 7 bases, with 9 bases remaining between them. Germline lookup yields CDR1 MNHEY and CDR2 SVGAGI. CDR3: CASSYGTGQPQHF. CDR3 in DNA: TGTGCCAGCAGTTACGGGACGGGGCAGCCCCAGCATTTT.

DNA for the CDR3: TGTGCCAGCAGCGGTAGGACGCTTCCTAACTATGGCTACACCTTC. This translates into CASSGRTLPNYGYTF. V usage is TRBV7-9 and J usage is TRBJ1-2; no reliable D call. The CDR3 consists of 15 residues. Germline V lookup: CDR1 SEHNR, CDR2 FQNEAQ (reference sequence). Trimming pared 5 bases from V and 0 bases from J, leaving 13 bases between.

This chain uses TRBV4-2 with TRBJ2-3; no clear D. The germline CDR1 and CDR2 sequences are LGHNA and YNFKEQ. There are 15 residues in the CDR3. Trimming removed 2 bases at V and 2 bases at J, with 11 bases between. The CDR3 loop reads CASSQISFVTDTQYF. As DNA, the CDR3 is TGTGCCAGCAGCCAAATAAGCTTCGTCACAGATACGCAGTATTTT.

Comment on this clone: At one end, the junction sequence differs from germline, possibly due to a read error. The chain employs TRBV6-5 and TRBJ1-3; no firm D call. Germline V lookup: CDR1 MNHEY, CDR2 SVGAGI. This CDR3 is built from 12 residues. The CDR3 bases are TGTGCCAGCAGTAACTCTGGAAACACCATATATTTT. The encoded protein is CASSNSGNTIYF.